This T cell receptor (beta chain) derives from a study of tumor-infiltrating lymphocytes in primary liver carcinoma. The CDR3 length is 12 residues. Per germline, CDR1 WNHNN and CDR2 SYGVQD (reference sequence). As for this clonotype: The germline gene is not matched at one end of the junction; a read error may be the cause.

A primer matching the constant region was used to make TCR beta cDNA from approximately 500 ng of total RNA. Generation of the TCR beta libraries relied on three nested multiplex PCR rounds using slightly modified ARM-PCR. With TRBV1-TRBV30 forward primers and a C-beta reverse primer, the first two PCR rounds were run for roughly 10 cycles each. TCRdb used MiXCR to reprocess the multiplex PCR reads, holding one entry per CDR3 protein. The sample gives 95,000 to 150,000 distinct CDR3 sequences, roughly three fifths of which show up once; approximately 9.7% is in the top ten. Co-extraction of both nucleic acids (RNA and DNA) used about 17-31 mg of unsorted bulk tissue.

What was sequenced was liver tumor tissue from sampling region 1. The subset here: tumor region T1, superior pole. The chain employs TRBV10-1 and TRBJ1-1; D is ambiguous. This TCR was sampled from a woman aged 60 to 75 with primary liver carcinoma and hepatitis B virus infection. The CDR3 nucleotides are TGCACCAGCAGTGACCCCGAGACCGAAGCTTTCTTT. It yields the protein CTSSDPETEAFF.